Listed here is a single T cell receptor beta chain. What it recognizes is unknown. The Oncomine TCR Beta short-read assay was applied to DNA of cultured CD4+ T cells. MiXCR was run by TCRdb on the PCR reads, yielding one entry per CDR3 protein. Of about 22,000 distinct CDR3 sequences listed, around two fifths are singletons. V lost 0 bases to trimming and J lost 7 bases; unmatched junction nucleotides: 10. In germline, CDR1 is SGHTA, CDR2 FQGNSA. CDR3 length equals 17 residues. This sample is part of a study of vaccination and CD4 T cells after COVID-19. Time point of the sample: late sampling 161 to 241 days after vaccination in a few convalescent patients. Treatment in this sample: roughly ten-day PBMC culture with coronavirus spike peptide pools or control peptides (ViraFEST assay).

The chain recombines TRBV7-2 with TRBJ2-7; 12 bases line up with TRBD1. The source of this sequence is a human donor who had recovered from COVID-19. The input for sequencing was CD4+ T cells from blood, cultured in vitro, taken about 7 months after SARS-CoV-2 vaccination. CDR3: CASSLAGPGQGAGEQYF. The CDR3 DNA reads TGTGCCAGCAGCTTAGCCGGTCCGGGACAGGGGGCCGGGGAGCAGTACTTC. The whole variable domain, filled in from reference TRBV7-2 and TRBJ2-7, reads GAGVSQSPSNKVTEKGKDVELRCDPISGHTALYWYRQSLGQGLEFLIYFQGNSAPDKSGLPSDRFSAERTGGSVSTLTIQRTQQEDSAVYLCASSLAGPGQGAGEQYFGPGTRLTVT.